The rows below give T cell receptor beta chains drawn from one sample of a study of blood T cell repertoires in COVID-19. The table came from immunoSEQ multiplex PCR; TCRdb's copy has only in-frame clones and leaves some out. The data show around 350,000 clones, more than 85% seen once. Sequenced material: peripheral blood. These receptors originate from a human donor in a cohort sampled during active COVID-19. Each CDR3 is given with its conserved first and last residue. Fields, in order: clone size, CDR3 length, V gene, D gene, J gene, CDR3 protein, CDR3 DNA. A D gene is named only where the DNA matches it firmly. The listing skips clone size in some rows; elsewhere it reads once, few, many or a size class.

-	13	TRBV5-8	-	TRBJ2-7	CASSWIRSYEQYF	TGTGCCAGCAGCTGGATCAGGTCCTACGAGCAGTACTTC
-	15	TRBV5-1	TRBD1	TRBJ2-1	CASSLGTGGMNEQFF	TGCGCCAGCAGCTTGGGGACAGGGGGAATGAATGAGCAGTTCTTC
-	14	TRBV30	-	TRBJ2-1	CAWSVGLADNEQFF	TGTGCCTGGAGTGTAGGTTTAGCGGATAATGAGCAGTTCTTC
-	14	TRBV27	TRBD1	TRBJ2-1	CASSWGQGANEQFF	TGTGCCAGCAGTTGGGGACAGGGGGCCAATGAGCAGTTCTTC
-	14	TRBV5-1	TRBD1	TRBJ1-2	CASSIDRENYGYTF	TGCGCCAGCAGCATAGACAGGGAAAACTATGGCTACACCTTC
once	16	TRBV7-3	TRBD2	TRBJ2-3	CASSALLAGGTDTQYF	TGTGCCAGCAGCGCTTTACTAGCGGGGGGGACAGATACGCAGTATTTT
-	15	TRBV14	TRBD1	TRBJ1-6	CASSRGQGGGSPLHF	TGTGCCAGCAGCCGAGGACAGGGCGGCGGTTCACCCCTCCACTTT
once	13	TRBV30	-	TRBJ1-5	CAWSGDSGQPQHF	TGTGCCTGGAGTGGCGACAGTGGCCAGCCCCAGCATTTT
-	17	TRBV28	-	TRBJ1-1	CASSQQGVWGKNTEAFF	TGTGCCAGCAGCCAACAAGGGGTGTGGGGAAAGAACACTGAAGCTTTCTTT
-	14	TRBV5-1	TRBD1	TRBJ1-1	CASSLVKGAVEAFF	TGCGCCAGCAGCCTGGTTAAGGGGGCAGTTGAAGCTTTCTTT
-	15	TRBV30	TRBD1	TRBJ1-5	CAWDVGQGSNQPQHF	TGTGCCTGGGACGTGGGACAGGGTTCCAATCAGCCCCAGCATTTT
-	14	TRBV19	TRBD1	TRBJ1-6	CASSPQQGLSPLHF	TGTGCCAGTAGCCCCCAACAGGGGCTTTCACCCCTCCACTTT
-	17	TRBV27	TRBD2	TRBJ2-3	CASSTYRLAGGIDTQYF	TGTGCCAGCAGTACCTATCGACTAGCGGGAGGGATAGATACGCAGTATTTT
once	13	TRBV3-1/TRBV3-2	-	TRBJ2-5	CASSHPGQETQYF	TGTGCCAGCAGCCATCCGGGTCAAGAGACCCAGTACTTC
-	17	TRBV15	TRBD2	TRBJ2-5	CATSSGTSGTRMETQYF	TGTGCCACCAGCAGTGGGACTAGCGGGACCAGGATGGAGACCCAGTACTTC
few	16	TRBV18	-	TRBJ2-2	CASSPADSLNTGELFF	TGTGCCAGCTCACCAGCGGATTCCTTAAACACCGGGGAGCTGTTTTTT
once	15	TRBV4-2	-	TRBJ2-1	CASSQGWTAYNEQFF	TGTGCCAGCAGCCAAGGCTGGACAGCTTACAATGAGCAGTTCTTC
-	15	TRBV9	-	TRBJ1-3	CASSVGGEPGNTIYF	TGTGCCAGCAGCGTTGGCGGGGAGCCTGGAAACACCATATATTTT
-	14	TRBV2	TRBD2	TRBJ2-7	CASNGLAGYYEQYF	TGTGCCAGCAACGGACTAGCGGGCTACTACGAGCAGTACTTC
few	15	TRBV5-1	-	TRBJ1-4	CASSLDHGTNEKLFF	TGCGCCAGCAGCTTGGACCACGGAACTAATGAAAAACTGTTTTTT
-	14	TRBV19	-	TRBJ1-1	CASRQGRGNTEAFF	TGTGCCAGTAGGCAAGGACGGGGGAACACTGAAGCTTTCTTT
-	16	TRBV19	TRBD2	TRBJ2-3	CASSIQAGVPPDSRYF	TGTGCCAGTAGTATACAAGCGGGAGTCCCCCCCGACTCGAGGTATTTT
-	12	TRBV12-3/TRBV12-4	-	TRBJ2-2	CASRPGAGELFF	TGTGCCAGCAGGCCGGGGGCCGGGGAGCTGTTTTTT
-	14	TRBV28	-	TRBJ2-3	CASSFPPDTDTQYF	TGTGCCAGCAGTTTTCCCCCAGACACAGATACGCAGTATTTT
-	14	TRBV2	TRBD1	TRBJ2-1	CASSVQTGGNEQFF	TGTGCCAGCAGTGTACAGACAGGGGGGAATGAGCAGTTCTTC
-	15	TRBV18	-	TRBJ1-1	CASSLASEGDTEAFF	TGTGCCAGCTCACTCGCGTCTGAAGGAGACACTGAAGCTTTCTTT
-	12	TRBV15	-	TRBJ1-1	CATSSKQGKAFF	TGTGCCACCAGCAGCAAACAGGGAAAAGCTTTCTTT